A single sample is the source of the 8 T cell receptor beta chains below, sequenced in a study of shared clonotypes between healthy human individuals. The table came from immunoSEQ multiplex PCR; TCRdb's copy has only in-frame clones and leaves some out. The top ten hold 0.13% of the sample, which has some 2,400,000 clones, almost 96% seen once. Sequenced material: naive CD4+ T cells sorted from blood. Subset meaning: CD45RA+ positively selected. Receptors originate from a man between 18 and 29 years old in good health.

V and J are TRBV6-1 and TRBJ2-7; D is perhaps TRBD1 or TRBD2 (7 bases each). V lost 7 bases and J lost 3, with 16 bases in between. This CDR3 comprises 14 residues. In germline, CDR1 is MNHNS, CDR2 SASEGT. The CDR3 is CASKDREGIYEQYF. The DNA for the CDR3 is TGTGCCAGCAAAGACAGGGAGGGAATCTACGAGCAGTACTTC.

The table lists this clone with a count of one. The chain employs TRBV9 and TRBJ2-3; tentatively, D is TRBD2 (6 bases). Germline-derived CDR1 and CDR2 are SGDLS and YYNGEE. The ends were cut back, 3 bases at V and 0 bases at J, with 23 bases in the middle. This CDR3 is 19 amino acids long. The chain's CDR3 is CASSGTTGLNVKSTDTQYF. The CDR3 DNA sequence: TGTGCCAGCAGCGGAACCACGGGACTTAATGTCAAGAGCACAGATACGCAGTATTTT.

The chain combines TRBV19 with TRBJ1-6; D not certain. The germline V gene has CDR1 LNHDA and CDR2 SQIVND (reference sequence). This CDR3 comprises 16 residues. Trimming shortened V by 5 bases and J by 0 bases, and 11 bases separated the two germline ends. The CDR3 is CASSPYTNSYNSPLHF. CDR3 in DNA: TGTGCCAGTAGTCCCTACACCAACTCCTATAATTCACCCCTCCACTTT. Full variable domain (rest looked up from reference TRBV19 and TRBJ1-6): DGGITQSPKYLFRKEGQNVTLSCEQNLNHDAMYWYRQDPGQGLRLIYYSQIVNDFQKGDIAEGYSVSREKKESFPLTVTSAQKNPTAFYLCASSPYTNSYNSPLHFGNGTRLTVT.

This clone was counted once. This chain connects TRBV18 to TRBJ2-4; the D is unclear. This CDR3 is built from 17 residues. The V end lost 0 bases, the J end lost 0 bases, and 12 bases lay between the germline ends. Germline-derived CDR1 and CDR2 are KGHSH and LQKENI. The DNA of the CDR3 is TGTGCCAGCTCACCACCGTCGCAGGCGGTAGCCAAAAACATTCAGTACTTC. This codes for CASSPPSQAVAKNIQYF.

This chain joins TRBV18 and TRBJ1-4; D gene uncertain. The length of the CDR3 is 12 residues. Germline CDR1 reads KGHSH; CDR2 reads LQKENI. Trimming removed 0 bases at V and 10 bases at J, with 6 bases between. CDR3 nucleotide sequence: TGTGCCAGCTCACCACCCGAGGGAAAACTGTTTTTT. It codes for CASSPPEGKLFF.

Points on this clone: Other DNA sequences of this sample code for an identical CDR3. This chain connects TRBV28 to TRBJ1-2, with a possible D match to TRBD1 (5 bases). The V end lost 2 bases, the J end lost 1 base, and 5 bases lay between the germline ends. The length of the CDR3 is 13 residues. Germline V gene data show CDR1 as MDHEN and CDR2 as SYDVKM. The CDR3 here is CASSLQGNYGYTF. The CDR3 nucleotides are TGTGCCAGCAGTTTACAGGGTAACTATGGCTACACCTTC.

This clone was detected once. The rearrangement links TRBV19 to TRBJ1-5; TRBD1 matches 7 bases. V lost 3 bases to trimming and J lost 2 bases; unmatched junction nucleotides: 10. The CDR3 is 17 amino acids. The germline V gene has CDR1 LNHDA and CDR2 SQIVND (reference sequence). The CDR3 DNA reads as TGTGCCAGTAGTATGAGGACAGGCCCCGGCGGCAATCAGCCCCAGCATTTT. Its protein product is CASSMRTGPGGNQPQHF.

This chain uses TRBV18 with TRBJ2-7, with 14 bases that match TRBD2. Germline loops: CDR1 KGHSH, CDR2 LQKENI. The CDR3 extends over 15 amino acids. Trimming at V came to 3 bases and at J to 7 bases, leaving 5 bases not matched to a gene. CDR3 in DNA: TGTGCCAGCTCACCCCTAGGGACTAGCGGGGGTGAGCAGTACTTC. This encodes CASSPLGTSGGEQYF.